These T cell receptor beta chains were read from a single sample in a study of control samples from healthy donors and cancer patients. Libraries were prepared by immunoSEQ multiplex PCR; TCRdb keeps only in-frame clonotypes and omits some of them. The table records approximately 160,000 clones, about nine tenths of them present only once. Sequencing was carried out using blood. The receptors stem from a woman between 35 and 50 years old in good health. Each CDR3 is given with its conserved first and last residue. D genes are given only for firm matches. Expanded clones are given a class, and other clones once, few, many or no size at all.

>-|-|TRBJ1-4|TRBV27
CASRQGKATNEKLFF
TGTGCCAGCAGGCAGGGGAAGGCGACTAATGAAAAACTGTTTTTT
>-|-|TRBJ2-7|TRBV6-5
CASIKSREPYEQYF
TGTGCCAGCATTAAGTCCAGGGAACCCTACGAGCAGTACTTC
>-|-|TRBJ1-3|TRBV7-2
CASRKTPTGNTIYF
TGTGCCAGCCGCAAAACCCCGACGGGAAACACCATATATTTT
>-|-|TRBJ1-2|TRBV4-2
CASSQDRGDNYGYTF
TGTGCCAGCAGCCAAGATCGGGGGGATAACTATGGCTACACCTTC
>-|-|TRBJ1-2|TRBV5-1
CASSLEYASGSGYGYTF
TGCGCCAGCAGCTTGGAATACGCCTCGGGTAGCGGCTATGGCTACACCTTC
>-|-|TRBJ1-6|TRBV5-1
CASRGALNSPLHF
TGCGCCAGCAGGGGGGCCTTGAATTCACCCCTCCACTTT
>-|-|TRBJ2-4|TRBV11-1
CASSRGGWNIQYF
TGTGCCAGCAGCAGGGGGGGTTGGAACATTCAGTACTTC
>TRBD2|-|TRBJ2-3|TRBV7-8
CASSLATSWSTDTQYF
TGTGCCAGCAGCTTAGCGACTAGCTGGAGCACAGATACGCAGTATTTT
>-|-|TRBJ2-5|TRBV19
CASSPGQQETQYF
TGTGCCAGTAGCCCTGGACAGCAAGAGACCCAGTACTTC
>TRBD1|-|TRBJ1-2|TRBV19
CASSIARGSRYGYTF
TGTGCCAGTAGTATAGCCAGGGGGTCGAGGTATGGCTACACCTTC
>-|-|TRBJ1-1|TRBV6-6
CASSYGENTEAFF
TGTGCCAGCAGTTACGGCGAAAACACTGAAGCTTTCTTT
>-|-|TRBJ2-7|TRBV21-1
CASSNPGVHEQYF
TGTGCCAGCAGCAACCCAGGGGTCCACGAGCAGTACTTC
>-|-|TRBJ2-7|TRBV6-6
CATRGVTSYEQYF
TGTGCCACCCGAGGGGTGACGTCCTACGAGCAGTACTTC
>TRBD1|-|TRBJ1-2|TRBV5-4
CASSLVQGGGYTF
TGTGCCAGCAGCTTGGTCCAGGGGGGTGGCTACACCTTC
>-|-|TRBJ2-5|TRBV2
CASRPRQFQETQYF
TGTGCCAGCAGACCCCGACAGTTTCAAGAGACCCAGTACTTC
>TRBD1|-|TRBJ2-7|TRBV4-1
CASSHLQGLRREQYF
TGCGCCAGCAGCCATTTACAGGGGTTACGTCGCGAGCAGTACTTC
>-|once|TRBJ1-1|TRBV10-3
CAISERGDFEAFF
TGTGCCATCAGTGAACGGGGGGATTTTGAAGCTTTCTTT
>-|few|TRBJ2-1|TRBV12-3/TRBV12-4
CASSPQDEQFF
TGTGCCAGCAGTCCACAGGATGAGCAGTTCTTC
>TRBD2|-|TRBJ2-2|TRBV6-5
CASKGGGTGELFF
TGTGCCAGCAAGGGCGGGGGGACCGGGGAGCTGTTTTTT
>-|-|TRBJ2-1|TRBV5-8
CASSFGPTANGEQFF
TGTGCCAGCAGCTTTGGGCCAACAGCCAACGGTGAGCAGTTCTTC
>-|-|TRBJ2-7|TRBV2
CASSGREIGYEQYF
TGTGCCAGCAGTGGCAGGGAAATAGGTTACGAGCAGTACTTC
>-|few|TRBJ1-3|TRBV12-3/TRBV12-4
CATRGDGNTIYF
TGTGCCACCAGGGGCGATGGAAACACCATATATTTT
>-|-|TRBJ2-2|TRBV6-5
CASSYSAETGELFF
TGTGCCAGCAGTTACTCAGCTGAGACCGGGGAGCTGTTTTTT
>-|-|TRBJ1-2|TRBV10-2
CASSEEREGYGYTF
TGCGCCAGCAGCGAAGAAAGGGAGGGGTATGGCTACACCTTC
>-|-|TRBJ2-3|TRBV5-1
CASSLTGWGTDTQYF
TGCGCCAGCAGCTTGACAGGGTGGGGCACAGATACGCAGTATTTT
>-|-|TRBJ2-1|TRBV2
CASSVERFYNEQFF
TGTGCCAGCAGTGTAGAACGTTTCTACAATGAGCAGTTCTTC
>-|-|TRBJ1-4|TRBV18
CASSHSARTTNEKLFF
TGTGCCAGCTCACACTCCGCCCGGACAACTAATGAAAAACTGTTTTTT
>-|-|TRBJ1-2|TRBV5-1
CASSSGGSYGYTF
TGCGCCAGCAGCTCCGGTGGTAGCTATGGCTACACCTTC
>-|-|TRBJ1-2|TRBV6-5
CASSYGGNYGYTF
TGTGCCAGCAGTTATGGGGGAAACTATGGCTACACCTTC
>-|-|TRBJ1-4|TRBV19
CASRLLEPGREEKLFF
TGTGCCAGTAGATTACTGGAACCCGGGCGGGAAGAAAAACTGTTTTTT
>-|-|TRBJ2-7|TRBV5-5
CASSFMYEQYF
TGTGCCAGCAGCTTCATGTACGAGCAGTACTTC
>TRBD1|-|TRBJ1-6|TRBV12-5
CASGDRGDSPLHF
TGTGCTAGTGGGGACAGGGGGGATTCACCCCTCCACTTT
>TRBD1|-|TRBJ1-2|TRBV6-5
CASSYSRSGGNTF
TGTGCCAGCAGTTATTCGCGATCAGGGGGAAACACCTTC
>-|-|TRBJ1-1|TRBV24-1
CATSDPALGTEAFF
TGTGCCACCAGTGACCCGGCGTTGGGCACTGAAGCTTTCTTT
>-|-|TRBJ1-2|TRBV2
CASFRSLGGYTF
TGTGCCAGCTTTCGTTCCTTAGGGGGCTACACCTTC
>-|-|TRBJ1-5|TRBV6-5
CASSREGRNQPQHF
TGTGCCAGCAGTCGAGAAGGTCGAAATCAGCCCCAGCATTTT
>TRBD1|-|TRBJ1-2|TRBV5-1
CASSLGTGPYGYTF
TGCGCCAGCAGCCTGGGGACAGGGCCCTATGGCTACACCTTC
>-|-|TRBJ2-1|TRBV5-1
CASSLDHNNEQFF
TGCGCCAGCAGCCTGGACCATAACAATGAGCAGTTCTTC
>-|once|TRBJ2-1|TRBV6-5
CASRTGFYNEQFF
TGTGCCAGCAGGACAGGATTCTACAATGAGCAGTTCTTC
>TRBD1|once|TRBJ1-2|TRBV6-6
CASTPAAGGGYTF
TGTGCCAGCACCCCCGCCGCAGGGGGCGGCTACACCTTC
>TRBD1|-|TRBJ1-2|TRBV5-8
CASSLAGQVNYGYTF
TGTGCCAGCAGCTTGGCGGGACAGGTGAACTATGGCTACACCTTC
>TRBD2|-|TRBJ2-3|TRBV6-4
CASSRTSSDTQYF
TGTGCCAGCAGCCGGACTAGCTCAGATACGCAGTATTTT
>TRBD1|-|TRBJ1-3|TRBV28
CASSSGGRNTIYF
TGTGCCAGCAGTTCAGGGGGCCGAAACACCATATATTTT
>-|-|TRBJ1-1|TRBV14
CASSQEGNWGTEAFF
TGTGCCAGCAGCCAAGAAGGTAACTGGGGCACTGAAGCTTTCTTT
>-|-|TRBJ1-5|TRBV6-4
CASSEQGGNQPQHF
TGTGCCAGCAGTGAACAGGGTGGGAATCAGCCCCAGCATTTT
>-|-|TRBJ1-6|TRBV3-1/TRBV3-2
CASRAGGVDSPLHF
TGTGCCAGCCGCGCCGGAGGGGTAGATTCACCCCTCCACTTT
>-|-|TRBJ1-2|TRBV7-8
CASSLASGPTNQPTF
TGTGCCAGCAGCTTAGCGAGTGGACCAACTAACCAACCCACCTTC
>-|-|TRBJ1-3|TRBV4-1
CASSLSGVAGGNTIYF
TGCGCCAGCAGTCTCAGCGGGGTAGCAGGGGGAAACACCATATATTTT
>TRBD1|-|TRBJ1-5|TRBV6-5
CASRGTGNQPQHF
TGTGCCAGCAGGGGGACAGGCAATCAGCCCCAGCATTTT
>TRBD1|-|TRBJ1-1|TRBV27
CASSVSGTGVFMNTEAFF
TGTGCCAGCAGTGTCTCCGGGACAGGGGTATTCATGAACACTGAAGCTTTCTTT
>-|-|TRBJ1-1|TRBV27
CASSFLGTLGLGTEAFF
TGTGCCAGCAGTTTCCTCGGGACTCTCGGGCTGGGCACTGAAGCTTTCTTT
>TRBD2|-|TRBJ2-7|TRBV7-6
CASSRGTSGLSFEQYF
TGTGCCAGCAGCCGCGGGACTAGCGGCTTATCGTTCGAGCAGTACTTC
>-|-|TRBJ1-2|TRBV28
CASSSRDKGRTNYGYTF
TGTGCCAGCAGTTCTCGGGACAAGGGACGTACTAACTATGGCTACACCTTC
>TRBD1|once|TRBJ1-4|TRBV5-1
CASSLGDRSINEKLFF
TGCGCCAGCAGCTTGGGGGACAGATCAATTAATGAAAAACTGTTTTTT
>-|-|TRBJ1-1|TRBV3-1/TRBV3-2
CASSQGRGTAFF
TGTGCCAGCAGCCAGGGGAGAGGTACAGCTTTCTTT
>-|few|TRBJ1-1|TRBV5-6
CASSWGGTTEAFF
TGTGCCAGCAGCTGGGGGGGAACGACTGAAGCTTTCTTT
>TRBD1|-|TRBJ1-4|TRBV5-6
CASSRLRQGSGRANEKLFF
TGTGCCAGCAGCCGGTTACGACAGGGGTCCGGGAGGGCTAATGAAAAACTGTTTTTT